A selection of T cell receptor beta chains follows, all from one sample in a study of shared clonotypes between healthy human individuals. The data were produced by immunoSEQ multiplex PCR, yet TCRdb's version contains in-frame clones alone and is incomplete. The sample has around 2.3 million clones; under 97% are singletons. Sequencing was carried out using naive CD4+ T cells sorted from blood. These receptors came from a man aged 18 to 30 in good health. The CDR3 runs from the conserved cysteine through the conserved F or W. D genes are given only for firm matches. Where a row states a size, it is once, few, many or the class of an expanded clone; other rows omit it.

CDR3 DNA: TGTGCCTGGAGTAAGCGGCACGAGCAGTACTTC; CDR3 protein: CAWSKRHEQYF; clone size: -; J gene: TRBJ2-7; V gene: TRBV30; D gene: -
CDR3 DNA: TGTGCCAGCTCACCACTTGACAGCCCGAACACTGAAGCTTTCTTT; CDR3 protein: CASSPLDSPNTEAFF; clone size: few; J gene: TRBJ1-1; V gene: TRBV18; D gene: -
CDR3 DNA: TGTGCCTGGAGTGTAGTTAGTGAATACGAGCAGTACTTC; CDR3 protein: CAWSVVSEYEQYF; clone size: once; J gene: TRBJ2-7; V gene: TRBV30; D gene: -
CDR3 DNA: TGTGCCGCCAATTCAGGGTTGGACTATGGCTACACCTTC; CDR3 protein: CAANSGLDYGYTF; clone size: -; J gene: TRBJ1-2; V gene: TRBV10-3; D gene: -
CDR3 DNA: TGTGCCAGCTCAAGACAGGGGGCCTACGAGCAGTACTTC; CDR3 protein: CASSRQGAYEQYF; clone size: -; J gene: TRBJ2-7; V gene: TRBV18; D gene: TRBD1
CDR3 DNA: TGTGCCAGCAGCTCCGGGACAGGGAAGGCCCAGTACTTC; CDR3 protein: CASSSGTGKAQYF; clone size: once; J gene: TRBJ2-5; V gene: TRBV5-4; D gene: TRBD1
CDR3 DNA: TGTGCCAGCAGTGAATTTGGGACAGGGGGCTGGGAGACCCAGTACTTC; CDR3 protein: CASSEFGTGGWETQYF; clone size: -; J gene: TRBJ2-5; V gene: TRBV25-1; D gene: TRBD1
CDR3 DNA: TGTGCCAGCAATAGGGGACAGTTAAATCAGCCCCAGCATTTT; CDR3 protein: CASNRGQLNQPQHF; clone size: -; J gene: TRBJ1-5; V gene: TRBV6-1; D gene: TRBD1
CDR3 DNA: TGCGCCAGCACTCCTTCCGGTGGGGGGTACAATGAGCAGTTCTTC; CDR3 protein: CASTPSGGGYNEQFF; clone size: -; J gene: TRBJ2-1; V gene: TRBV5-1; D gene: -
CDR3 DNA: TGTGCCAGCAGCTTGGAGAGACTAAATCAGCCCCAGCATTTT; CDR3 protein: CASSLERLNQPQHF; clone size: -; J gene: TRBJ1-5; V gene: TRBV7-2; D gene: -